What follows is one TCR beta chain and its context. Its antigen is still unknown. This sample is part of a study of cytomegalovirus exposure and HLA in healthy donors. General observations from the study: What TCR beta sequences reportedly achieved was accurate prediction of HLA-A and HLA-B alleles in most subjects. About 87% or about 30% of the time was how often most TCR beta V segments were productive, according to an earlier analysis.

13 Jbeta primers and 60 Vbeta primers were used for the PCR. Clones were sequenced by immunoSEQ multiplex PCR, and TCRdb holds only the in-frame ones, with some missing. The sample includes approximately 190,000 clones, 60% to 80% seen only once; the top ten take 2.1%. This CDR3 contains 15 residues. V shed 1 base and J shed 13 bases, with 18 bases lying between them. Germline V gives CDR1 SGHRS, CDR2 YFSETQ. The chain combines TRBV5-1 with TRBJ1-6; the D gene is possibly TRBD1 (6 bases). Sequenced: PBMCs. The receptor was derived from a woman aged 30 to 39 in good health and CMV-seropositive. The CDR3 nucleotides are TGCGCCAGCAGCTTGAGGGACACCGCCTTCAGCCCCCTCCACTTT. Translated: CASSLRDTAFSPLHF. The full variable domain, completed using reference TRBV5-1 and TRBJ1-6, is KAGVTQTPRYLIKTRGQQVTLSCSPISGHRSVSWYQQTPGQGLQFLFEYFSETQRNKGNFPGRFSGRQFSNSRSEMNVSTLELGDSALYLCASSLRDTAFSPLHFGNGTRLTVT.